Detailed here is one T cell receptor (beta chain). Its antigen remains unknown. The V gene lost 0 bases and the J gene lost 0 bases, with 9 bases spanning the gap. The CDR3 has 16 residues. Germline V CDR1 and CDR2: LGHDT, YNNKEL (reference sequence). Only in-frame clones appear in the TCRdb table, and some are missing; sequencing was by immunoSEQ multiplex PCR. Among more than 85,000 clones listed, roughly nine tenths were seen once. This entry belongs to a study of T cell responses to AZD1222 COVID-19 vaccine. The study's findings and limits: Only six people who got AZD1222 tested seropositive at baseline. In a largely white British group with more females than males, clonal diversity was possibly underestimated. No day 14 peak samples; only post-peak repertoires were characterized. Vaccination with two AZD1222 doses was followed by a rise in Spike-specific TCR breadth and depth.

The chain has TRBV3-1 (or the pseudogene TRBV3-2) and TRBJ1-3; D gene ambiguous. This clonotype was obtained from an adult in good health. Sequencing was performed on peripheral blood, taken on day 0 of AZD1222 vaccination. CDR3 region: CASSQDTPISGNTIYF. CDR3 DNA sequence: TGTGCCAGCAGCCAAGATACACCGATCTCTGGAAACACCATATATTTT.